This T cell receptor beta chain was retrieved from a study of T cells in Graves' hyperthyroidism and ophthalmopathy. This clonotype was seen only a few times. Researchers took RNA transcripts and amplified the TCR beta CDR3 regions from them. First-round RT-PCR with HTBI primers amplified the TCR CDR3 region. MiXCR was run by TCRdb on the multiplex PCR reads, yielding one entry per CDR3 protein. The top ten hold around 21% of the sample, which has around 380,000 distinct CDR3 sequences, 13% seen once. Germline values: CDR1 SNHLY, CDR2 FYNNEI. The CDR3 is 13 amino acids. The ends were cut back, 4 bases at V and 6 bases at J, with 12 bases in the middle.

This chain connects TRBV2 to TRBJ1-1; D not certain. The origin of this receptor is a man between 25 and 39 years old with Graves' hyperthyroidism that later progressed to Graves' ophthalmopathy. The sequencing sample was made of blood. CDR3 nucleotide sequence: TGTGCCAGCAGTGGGGAAGTATACGCTGAAGCTTTCTTT. This encodes CASSGEVYAEAFF.